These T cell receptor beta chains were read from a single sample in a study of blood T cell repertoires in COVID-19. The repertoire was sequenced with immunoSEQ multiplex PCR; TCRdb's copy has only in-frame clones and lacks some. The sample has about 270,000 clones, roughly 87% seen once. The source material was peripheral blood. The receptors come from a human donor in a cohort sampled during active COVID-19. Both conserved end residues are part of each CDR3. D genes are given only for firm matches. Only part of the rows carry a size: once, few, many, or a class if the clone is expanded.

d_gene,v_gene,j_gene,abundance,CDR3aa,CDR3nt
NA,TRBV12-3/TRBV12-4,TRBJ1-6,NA,CASSAGLSPLHF,TGTGCCAGCAGCGCCGGACTATCACCCCTCCACTTT
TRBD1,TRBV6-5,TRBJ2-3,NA,CASTDRGSSDTQYF,TGTGCCAGCACGGACAGGGGTTCATCAGATACGCAGTATTTT
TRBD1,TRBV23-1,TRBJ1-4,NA,CASSQLRDRQGFPPTNEKLFF,TGCGCCAGCAGTCAACTGAGAGACCGACAGGGTTTTCCCCCAACTAATGAAAAACTGTTTTTT
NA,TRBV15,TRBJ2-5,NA,CATSRDRVRETQYF,TGTGCCACCAGCAGAGACAGGGTCAGGGAGACCCAGTACTTC
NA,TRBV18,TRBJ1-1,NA,CASSPSRHEAFF,TGTGCCAGCTCACCAAGTAGACATGAAGCTTTCTTT
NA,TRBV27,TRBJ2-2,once,CASSPGTVSTGELFF,TGTGCCAGCAGCCCAGGGACTGTCTCCACCGGGGAGCTGTTTTTT
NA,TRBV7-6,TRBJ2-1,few,CASNAGPPNNEQFF,TGTGCCAGCAATGCAGGCCCTCCGAACAATGAGCAGTTCTTC
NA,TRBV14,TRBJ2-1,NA,CASSQGGGHGILEQFF,TGTGCCAGCAGCCAAGGTGGCGGTCATGGAATTCTTGAGCAGTTCTTC
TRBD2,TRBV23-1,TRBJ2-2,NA,CASSPPTSGRCYTGELFF,TGCGCCAGCAGTCCTCCGACTAGCGGGAGGTGTTACACCGGGGAGCTGTTTTTT
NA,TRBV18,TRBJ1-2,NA,CASSPPTGLGYGYTF,TGTGCCAGCTCACCACCCACAGGCCTGGGCTATGGCTACACCTTC
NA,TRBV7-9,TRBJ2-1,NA,CASSLPGLDQNEQFF,TGTGCCAGCAGCTTACCCGGACTGGACCAGAATGAGCAGTTCTTC
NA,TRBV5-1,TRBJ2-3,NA,CASSNRASSDTQYF,TGCGCCAGCAGCAACAGAGCTAGCTCAGATACGCAGTATTTT
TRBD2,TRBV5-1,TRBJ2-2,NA,CASSLVPSGNTGELFF,TGCGCCAGCAGCTTGGTTCCTAGCGGGAACACCGGGGAGCTGTTTTTT
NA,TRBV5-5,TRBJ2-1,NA,CASSLEEGSYNEQFF,TGTGCCAGCAGCTTAGAGGAGGGCTCCTACAATGAGCAGTTCTTC
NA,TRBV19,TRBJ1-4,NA,CASKVQLTNEKLFF,TGTGCCAGTAAAGTACAATTAACTAATGAAAAACTGTTTTTT
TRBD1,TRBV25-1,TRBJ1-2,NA,CASSEWDRGLGYTF,TGTGCCAGCAGTGAATGGGACAGGGGGCTTGGCTACACCTTC
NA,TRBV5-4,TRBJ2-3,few,CASSSPGVSTQYF,TGTGCCAGCAGCTCTCCGGGGGTGTCAACGCAGTATTTT
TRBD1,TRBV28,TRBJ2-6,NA,CASGVWQGDSGANVLTF,TGTGCCAGCGGGGTGTGGCAGGGGGACTCTGGGGCCAACGTCCTGACTTTC
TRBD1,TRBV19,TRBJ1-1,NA,CASSGQGAGGAEAFF,TGTGCCAGTAGCGGACAGGGGGCGGGGGGCGCTGAAGCTTTCTTT
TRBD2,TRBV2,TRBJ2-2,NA,CASTRREGLGGELFF,TGTGCCAGCACTCGGCGGGAGGGGCTTGGCGGGGAGCTGTTTTTT
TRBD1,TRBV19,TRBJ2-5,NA,CASSTSTGEDGETQYF,TGTGCCAGTAGTACCTCTACAGGGGAAGATGGAGAGACCCAGTACTTC
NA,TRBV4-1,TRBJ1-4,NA,CASSQERQPKINEKLFF,TGCGCCAGCAGCCAAGAGCGACAGCCTAAAATTAATGAAAAACTGTTTTTT
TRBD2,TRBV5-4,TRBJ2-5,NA,CASSPGTSGVEETQYF,TGTGCCAGCAGCCCAGGGACTAGCGGGGTCGAAGAGACCCAGTACTTC
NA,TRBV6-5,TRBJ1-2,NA,CASSYQVSVPYGYTF,TGTGCCAGCAGTTACCAGGTTTCCGTCCCCTATGGCTACACCTTC
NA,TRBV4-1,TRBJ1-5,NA,CASSQDRDTNNQPQHF,TGCGCCAGCAGCCAAGATAGGGACACCAACAATCAGCCCCAGCATTTT
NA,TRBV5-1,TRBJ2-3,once,CASSPGESTDTQYF,TGCGCCAGCAGCCCGGGGGAGAGCACAGATACGCAGTATTTT
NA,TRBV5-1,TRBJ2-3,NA,CASSLEQSTDTQYF,TGCGCCAGCAGCTTGGAACAAAGCACAGATACGCAGTATTTT
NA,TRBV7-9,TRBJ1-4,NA,CASSLGGGGGSEKLFF,TGTGCCAGCAGCTTAGGAGGCGGGGGAGGAAGTGAAAAACTGTTTTTT
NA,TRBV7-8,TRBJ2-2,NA,CASSFGRVGTGELFF,TGTGCCAGCAGCTTTGGCAGGGTCGGTACCGGGGAGCTGTTTTTT
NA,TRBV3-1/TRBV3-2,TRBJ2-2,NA,CASRHHRANTGELFF,TGTGCCAGCAGGCATCACAGGGCGAACACCGGGGAGCTGTTTTTT
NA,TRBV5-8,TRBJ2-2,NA,CASQVTGLETTGELFF,TGTGCCAGCCAAGTTACAGGGTTGGAGACCACCGGGGAGCTGTTTTTT
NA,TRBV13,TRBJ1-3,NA,CASRTPDSGGNTIYF,TGTGCCAGCAGGACCCCGGACTCGGGAGGAAACACCATATATTTT
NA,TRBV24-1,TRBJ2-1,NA,CATSDSGNNEQFF,TGTGCCACCAGTGATTCAGGGAACAATGAGCAGTTCTTC
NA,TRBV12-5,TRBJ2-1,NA,CASGLGRYNEQFF,TGTGCTAGTGGTTTGGGCAGGTACAATGAGCAGTTCTTC
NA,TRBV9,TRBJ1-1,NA,CASSPQGGEDTEAFF,TGTGCCAGCAGCCCTCAAGGGGGGGAGGACACTGAAGCTTTCTTT
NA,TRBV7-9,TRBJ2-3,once,CASSLADTQYF,TGTGCCAGCAGCCTCGCAGATACGCAGTATTTT
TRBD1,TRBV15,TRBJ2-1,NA,CATSRRTEGTAPRPYNEQFF,TGTGCCACCAGCAGAAGGACCGAAGGGACAGCTCCTAGACCTTACAATGAGCAGTTCTTC
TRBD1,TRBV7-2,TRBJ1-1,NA,CASSLAGDRGLWRDTEAFF,TGTGCCAGCAGCTTAGCGGGGGACAGGGGGCTTTGGCGGGACACTGAAGCTTTCTTT
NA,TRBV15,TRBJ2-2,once,CATSRDLAGTNTGELFF,TGTGCCACCAGCAGAGATCTTGCAGGGACGAACACCGGGGAGCTGTTTTTT
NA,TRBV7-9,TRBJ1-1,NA,CASRNRAANTEAFF,TGTGCCAGCAGGAACAGGGCAGCAAACACTGAAGCTTTCTTT
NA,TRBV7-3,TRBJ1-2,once,CASSPHSQREDYGYTF,TGTGCCAGCAGCCCGCATAGTCAGCGCGAGGACTATGGCTACACCTTC
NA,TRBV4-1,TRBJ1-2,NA,CASSQDQGSRSGYTF,TGCGCCAGCAGCCAAGATCAGGGTTCGCGTAGTGGCTACACCTTC
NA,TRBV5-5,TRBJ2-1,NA,CASSSRQGNEQFF,TGTGCCAGCAGCTCTCGTCAGGGTAATGAGCAGTTCTTC
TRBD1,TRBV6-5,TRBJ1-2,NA,CASTPGQNYGYTF,TGTGCCAGCACCCCGGGACAGAACTATGGCTACACCTTC
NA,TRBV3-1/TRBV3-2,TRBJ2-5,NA,CASSLQGRGGETQYF,TGTGCCAGCAGCCTCCAAGGCCGCGGAGGAGAGACCCAGTACTTC
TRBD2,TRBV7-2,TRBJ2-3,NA,CASSMRLAGGGTDTQYF,TGTGCCAGCAGCATGAGACTAGCGGGAGGAGGCACAGATACGCAGTATTTT
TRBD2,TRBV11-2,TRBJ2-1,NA,CASSLLAGVGEQFF,TGTGCCAGCAGCTTATTAGCGGGAGTTGGTGAGCAGTTCTTC
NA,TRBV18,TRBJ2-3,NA,CASSPSQSSGGDTQYF,TGTGCCAGCTCACCATCCCAGTCCTCAGGAGGGGATACGCAGTATTTT
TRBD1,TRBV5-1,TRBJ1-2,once,CASSVATGSDVDGYTF,TGCGCCAGCAGCGTGGCGACAGGGAGCGATGTAGATGGCTACACCTTC